Below, 17 T cell receptor beta chains from the same sample are listed, as sequenced in a study of cytomegalovirus exposure and HLA in healthy donors. PCR was performed using 60 Vbeta and 13 Jbeta primers. Data came from immunoSEQ multiplex PCR; TCRdb stores just in-frame clones and leaves some out. This table holds fewer than 150,000 clones, approximately 15% found once. Material: PBMCs. These receptors all stem from a woman aged 18-29 years in good health and CMV-seronegative.

The chain employs TRBV15 and TRBJ2-1; D is perhaps TRBD2 (5 bases). This CDR3 is 12 amino acids long. Between the trimmed V and J ends, which lost 4 bases and 8 bases, there was a span of 9 bases. Germline CDR1 reads LNHNV; CDR2 reads YYDKDF (reference sequence). CDR3 loop: CATSNPSHEQFF. The CDR3 DNA follows: TGTGCCACCAGCAACCCTAGCCATGAGCAGTTCTTC. The full variable domain, its missing parts supplied by reference TRBV15 and TRBJ2-1, is DAMVIQNPRYQVTQFGKPVTLSCSQTLNHNVMYWYQQKSSQAPKLLFHYYDKDFNNEADTPDNFQSRRPNTSFCFLDIRSPGLGDTAMYLCATSNPSHEQFFGPGTRLTVL.

The chain uses TRBV28 and TRBJ1-6; 11 bases agree with TRBD1. With V trimmed by 4 bases and J by 7 bases, 3 bases remained unmatched. This CDR3 region has 15 residues. Germline lookup yields CDR1 MDHEN and CDR2 SYDVKM. In nucleotides, the CDR3 is TGTGCCAGCAGTTCTGGGACAGGGGGGAATTCACCCCTCCACTTT. Translated, it gives CASSSGTGGNSPLHF.

This clone has a handful of counts. The chain couples TRBV9 to TRBJ2-1, with 10 bases aligning to TRBD1. CDR3 length equals 16 residues. Germline V lookup: CDR1 SGDLS, CDR2 YYNGEE. Germline trimming cut 0 bases from V and 6 bases from J; bases unmatched to any gene: 6. This CDR3 is CASSVAGTGAGNEQFF. Written as DNA, the CDR3 is TGTGCCAGCAGCGTAGCAGGGACAGGGGCAGGCAATGAGCAGTTCTTC.

This clone showed up just a few times. The chain recombines TRBV4-1 with TRBJ1-1; TRBD1 is a possible D gene (5 bases). Between the trimmed V and J ends, which lost 4 bases and 5 bases, there was a span of 14 bases. The CDR3 sequence is 14 residues long. Germline CDR1 is MGHRA and CDR2 is YSYEKL. The CDR3 loop reads CASSPTGGWTEAFF. The CDR3 DNA sequence: TGCGCCAGCAGCCCGACGGGGGGGTGGACTGAAGCTTTCTTT.

The gene calls are TRBV7-9 and TRBJ2-1, with 7 bases lining up with TRBD1. Germline V gene lookup returns CDR1 SEHNR and CDR2 FQNEAQ (reference sequence). Trimming took 2 bases from V and 5 from J; bases not matched to a gene: 9. This CDR3 region has 16 residues. The CDR3 DNA reads TGTGCCAGCAGCTTACTCGGGGACAGCCCTAACAATGAGCAGTTCTTC. This codes for CASSLLGDSPNNEQFF.

This clone came up a few times. The chain has TRBV29-1 and TRBJ1-1; D remains unclear. Germline V gives CDR1 SQVTM, CDR2 ANQGSEA. This CDR3 region has 14 residues. Trimming pared 3 bases from V and 4 bases from J, leaving 15 bases between. CDR3 amino acids: CSVDTLAGATEAFF. The CDR3 nucleotides read TGCAGCGTTGATACGTTAGCGGGCGCCACTGAAGCTTTCTTT.

This clone was picked up a small number of times. The CDR3 DNA sequence: TGTGCCACCAGCAGAGGACACAACCAAGAGACCCAGTACTTC. It specifies CATSRGHNQETQYF. The chain recombines TRBV15 with TRBJ2-5; the D is unclear. CDR1 LNHNV and CDR2 YYDKDF come from the germline V gene (reference sequence). V dropped 1 base and J dropped 0 bases, with 6 bases sitting between them. The CDR3 sequence is 14 residues long.

A few counts support this clone. The rearrangement uses TRBV6-5 and TRBJ1-1; 9 bases match TRBD1. Germline V gene sequence: CDR1 MNHEY, CDR2 SVGAGI. V lost 4 bases to trimming and J lost 8 bases; unmatched junction nucleotides: 5. CDR3 length: 13 residues. The CDR3 DNA reads TGTGCCAGCAGTTGGGGACAGGGATACGAAGCTTTCTTT. Protein: CASSWGQGYEAFF.

The gene calls are TRBV5-4 and TRBJ2-3; 11 bases agree with TRBD2. The junction had 7 bases not matched to a gene; V was cut back by 0 bases and J by 4 bases. Germline-derived CDR1 and CDR2 are SGHNT and YYREEE (reference sequence). CDR3 size: 17 residues. This CDR3 is CASSLVLTSGNADTQYF. For the CDR3, the DNA is TGTGCCAGCAGCTTGGTACTGACTAGCGGGAATGCAGATACGCAGTATTTT.

This clone was found a few times. The chain has TRBV9 and TRBJ1-4; D is perhaps TRBD1 (5 bases). Per the germline V gene, CDR1 is SGDLS and CDR2 is YYNGEE. The CDR3 sequence is 16 residues long. V was pared by 0 bases and J by 3 bases, with 12 bases between. CDR3 in DNA: TGTGCCAGCAGCGTAGACGGAGGGGTTGCTAATGAAAAACTGTTTTTT. It specifies CASSVDGGVANEKLFF.

This clone was detected only a few times. The chain employs TRBV7-3 and TRBJ2-5, with D maybe TRBD2 (5 bases). Germline V gene sequence: CDR1 SGHTA, CDR2 FQGTGA. The CDR3 sequence is 16 residues long. V was cut by 2 bases and J by 4 bases, with 17 bases left in between. This chain's CDR3 is CASSLEGLRGGETQYF. CDR3 nucleotide sequence: TGTGCCAGCAGCTTAGAGGGCCTCAGAGGTGGAGAGACCCAGTACTTC.

The rearrangement uses TRBV7-3 and TRBJ2-1, with D tentatively TRBD2 (5 bases). The CDR3 is 16 amino acids. V lost 0 bases and J 5 bases, leaving 14 bases between the germline ends. Germline CDR1 and CDR2: SGHTA and FQGTGA. CDR3 loop: CASSLTPAGANNEQFF. The CDR3 region has the DNA TGTGCCAGCAGCTTAACTCCGGCGGGTGCAAACAATGAGCAGTTCTTC.

J is TRBJ2-1 and V is TRBV6-1; 8 bases map to TRBD2. J was trimmed by 4 bases and V by 7 bases; bases with no gene match: 9. CDR3 size: 15 residues. Germline CDR1 MNHNS, CDR2 SASEGT. The DNA for the CDR3 is TGTGCCAGCACCCCCACTAGCGGACCGTACAATGAGCAGTTCTTC. This translates into CASTPTSGPYNEQFF.

J is TRBJ2-2 and V is TRBV19, with 7 nucleotides matching TRBD1. The germline V gene has CDR1 LNHDA and CDR2 SQIVND (reference sequence). V lost 4 bases, J lost 7 bases, and 6 bases stayed unmatched. The CDR3 is made up of 14 amino acids. DNA for the CDR3: TGTGCCAGTAGTAGGACGACAGGGAACGGGGAGCTGTTTTTT. Protein: CASSRTTGNGELFF.

V and J are TRBV7-2 and TRBJ2-5; 10 nucleotides line up with TRBD2. The trim removed 2 bases at V and 5 bases at J, leaving 5 bases unmatched. The CDR3 is 15 residues long. The germline CDR1 and CDR2 sequences are SGHTA and FQGNSA. This CDR3 reads CASSLQRGGHETQYF. The CDR3 DNA reads as TGTGCCAGCAGCTTACAGCGGGGGGGCCACGAGACCCAGTACTTC.

This clone came up a few times. The V and J genes are TRBV30 and TRBJ1-5, with D unresolved. The CDR3 consists of 13 residues. V was clipped by 2 bases and J by 7 bases, with 12 bases between them. The V gene's germline CDR1 is GTSNPN and CDR2 SVGIG (reference sequence). Here the CDR3 DNA reads TGTGCCTGGAGTTCGGGTATACGGCAGCCCCAGCATTTT. Residues: CAWSSGIRQPQHF.

CDR3 protein: CASRQETEAFF. Written as DNA, the CDR3 is TGTGCCAGCAGACAGGAAACTGAAGCTTTCTTT. The V and J genes are TRBV2 and TRBJ1-1, with a possible D match to TRBD1 (5 bases). V gave up 6 bases and J gave up 5 bases, with 7 bases separating them. CDR1 and CDR2 (germline): SNHLY, FYNNEI. This CDR3 spans 11 amino acids.